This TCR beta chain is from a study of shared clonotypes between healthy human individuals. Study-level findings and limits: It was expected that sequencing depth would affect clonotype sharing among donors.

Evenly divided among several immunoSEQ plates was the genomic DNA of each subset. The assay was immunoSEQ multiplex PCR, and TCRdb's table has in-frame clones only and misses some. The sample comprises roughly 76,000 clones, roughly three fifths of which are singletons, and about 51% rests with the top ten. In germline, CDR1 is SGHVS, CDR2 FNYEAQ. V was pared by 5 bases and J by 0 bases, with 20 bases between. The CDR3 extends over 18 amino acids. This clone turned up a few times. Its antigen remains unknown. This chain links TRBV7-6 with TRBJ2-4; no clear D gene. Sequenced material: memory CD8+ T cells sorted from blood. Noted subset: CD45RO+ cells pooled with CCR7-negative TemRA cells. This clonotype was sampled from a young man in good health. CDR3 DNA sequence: TGTGCCAGCAGCGTCGGGCTTCATCGCGGCTCAGCCAAAAACATTCAGTACTTC. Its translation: CASSVGLHRGSAKNIQYF. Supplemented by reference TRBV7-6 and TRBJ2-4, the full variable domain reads GAGVSQSPRYKVTKRGQDVALRCDPISGHVSLYWYRQALGQGPEFLTYFNYEAQQDKSGLPNDRFSAERPEGSISTLTIQRTEQRDSAMYRCASSVGLHRGSAKNIQYFGAGTRLSVL.